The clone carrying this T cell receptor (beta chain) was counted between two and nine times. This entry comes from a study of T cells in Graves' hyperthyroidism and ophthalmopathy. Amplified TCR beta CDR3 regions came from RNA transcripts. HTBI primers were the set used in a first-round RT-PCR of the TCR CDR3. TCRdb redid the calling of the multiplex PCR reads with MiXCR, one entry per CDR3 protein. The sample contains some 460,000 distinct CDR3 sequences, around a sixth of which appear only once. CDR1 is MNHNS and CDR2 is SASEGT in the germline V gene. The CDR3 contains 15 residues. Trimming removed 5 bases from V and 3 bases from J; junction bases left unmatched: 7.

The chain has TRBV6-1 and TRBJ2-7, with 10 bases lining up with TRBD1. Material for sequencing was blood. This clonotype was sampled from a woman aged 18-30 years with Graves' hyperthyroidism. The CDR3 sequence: CASSFTGQGNYEQYF. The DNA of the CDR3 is TGTGCCAGCAGTTTCACGGGACAGGGGAACTACGAGCAGTACTTC.